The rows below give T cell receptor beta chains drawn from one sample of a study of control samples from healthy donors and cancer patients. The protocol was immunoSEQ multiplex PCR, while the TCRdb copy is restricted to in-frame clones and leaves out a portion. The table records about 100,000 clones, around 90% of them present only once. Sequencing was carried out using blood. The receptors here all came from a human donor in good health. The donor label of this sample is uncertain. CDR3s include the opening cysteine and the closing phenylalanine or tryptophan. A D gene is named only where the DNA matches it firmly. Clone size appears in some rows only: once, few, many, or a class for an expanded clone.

CASSLAPGKDYNSPLHF | TGCGCCAGCAGCTTGGCCCCAGGGAAGGACTATAATTCACCCCTCCACTTT | NA | NA | TRBJ1-6 | TRBV5-1
CASSLVASGGLNEQFF | TGTGCCAGCAGCTTAGTTGCTAGCGGGGGCCTGAATGAGCAGTTCTTC | NA | TRBD2 | TRBJ2-1 | TRBV11-3
CASSIGLFRDFEQYF | TGTGCCAGTAGTATAGGGTTGTTCCGGGACTTCGAGCAGTACTTC | NA | NA | TRBJ2-7 | TRBV19
CASSLLAPLGTYGYTF | TGTGCCAGCAGTTTATTAGCTCCCCTGGGGACCTATGGCTACACCTTC | NA | NA | TRBJ1-2 | TRBV27
CASSPNSAHQPQHF | TGTGCCAGCAGCCCAAACAGCGCTCATCAGCCCCAGCATTTT | NA | NA | TRBJ1-5 | TRBV7-2
CASSYSFQGSTEAFF | TGTGCCAGCAGTTACTCATTTCAAGGGAGCACTGAAGCTTTCTTT | NA | NA | TRBJ1-1 | TRBV6-5
CASREDRAAGYTF | TGTGCCAGCAGAGAGGACAGGGCGGCGGGCTACACCTTC | NA | TRBD1 | TRBJ1-2 | TRBV2
CAWTGTGRDGYTF | TGTGCCTGGACCGGGACAGGACGCGATGGCTACACCTTC | NA | TRBD1 | TRBJ1-2 | TRBV30
CASSTRQGTLSNQPQHF | TGTGCCAGTAGTACCCGACAGGGCACCCTAAGCAATCAGCCCCAGCATTTT | NA | TRBD1 | TRBJ1-5 | TRBV19
CASGLAGARPETQYF | TGCGCCAGCGGACTAGCGGGGGCCCGTCCGGAGACCCAGTACTTC | once | TRBD2 | TRBJ2-5 | TRBV5-1
CASSAGPGGYNEQFF | TGTGCCAGCAGCGCTGGGCCCGGCGGTTACAATGAGCAGTTCTTC | NA | NA | TRBJ2-1 | TRBV6-5
CASSYTGTARSPLHF | TGTGCCAGCAGCTATACCGGGACAGCCCGTTCACCCCTCCACTTT | NA | TRBD1 | TRBJ1-6 | TRBV13
CASSPGGWTDTEAFF | TGTGCCAGCTCACCAGGGGGTTGGACGGACACTGAAGCTTTCTTT | NA | NA | TRBJ1-1 | TRBV18
CASSVSRSSFSYEQYF | TGTGCCAGCAGCGTATCCCGCTCCTCTTTCTCCTACGAGCAGTACTTC | NA | NA | TRBJ2-7 | TRBV9